Below, 6 T cell receptor beta chains from the same sample are listed, as sequenced in a study of T cells in Graves' hyperthyroidism and ophthalmopathy. There were TCR beta CDR3 regions amplified from RNA transcripts. HTBI primers were employed in a first-round RT-PCR of the TCR CDR3. Each CDR3 protein gets one entry after TCRdb re-called the multiplex PCR reads with MiXCR. The sample includes approximately 300,000 distinct CDR3 sequences, approximately 15% of them seen just once. The sequenced sample was blood. The receptor source for this set is a woman aged 60 to 75 with Graves' ophthalmopathy.

The chain employs TRBV28 and TRBJ2-1; a weak D match, TRBD2 (5 bases). CDR3 length: 14 amino acids. V was trimmed by 6 bases and J by 4 bases, leaving 13 bases between them. The germline gives CDR1 MDHEN, CDR2 SYDVKM. CDR3 in DNA: TGTGCCAGCAGGAGGACTCCCCCATACAATGAGCAGTTCTTC. Translation gives CASRRTPPYNEQFF.

At least ten counts were recorded for this clonotype. The chain has TRBV28 and TRBJ2-7; no definite D call. Germline V gives CDR1 MDHEN, CDR2 SYDVKM. This CDR3 is built from 12 residues. Deletions cut 6 bases from V and 7 bases from J, with 13 bases between. This CDR3 reads CASRYGRREQYF. The CDR3 bases are TGTGCCAGCAGGTACGGAAGACGGGAGCAGTACTTC.

V usage is TRBV27 and J usage is TRBJ2-7; 9 nucleotides align to TRBD1. Germline assignment: CDR1 MNHEY and CDR2 SMNVEV (reference sequence). This CDR3 has 14 residues. The V and J ends lost 6 bases and 5 bases, in that order; junction bases with no gene match: 8. CDR3 nucleotides: TGTGCCAGCAGCCTAGACAGGGGGTCCCACGAGCAGTACTTC. This translates into CASSLDRGSHEQYF.

In this sample, this clonotype turned up a few times. The chain carries TRBV19 and TRBJ2-3; D uncertain. The CDR3 consists of 15 residues. Trimming cost V 3 bases and J 4 bases, with 14 bases left between them. Germline lookup yields CDR1 LNHDA and CDR2 SQIVND (reference sequence). The CDR3 loop reads CASSMTGPTADTQYF. The CDR3 nucleotides read TGTGCCAGTAGTATGACCGGGCCCACAGCAGATACGCAGTATTTT.

As regards this clonotype: With a much larger clone just one base away, this may be a read error. The V gene is TRBV10-3, the J gene TRBJ2-1, with a tentative D call TRBD1 (6 bases). CDR1 and CDR2 (germline): ENHRY, SYGVKD. This CDR3 is built from 15 residues. The CDR3 DNA is TGTGCCATCAGTGAGGCCGGGACAACCTACAATGAGCAGTCCTTC. Its protein is CAISEAGTTYNEQSF.

The table lists this clonotype with a few counts. The chain uses TRBV6-1 and TRBJ2-3; possible D gene TRBD2, 5 bases. The ends were cut back, 7 bases at V and 2 bases at J, with 22 bases in the middle. CDR1 is MNHNS, CDR2 SASEGT, per germline. The CDR3 sequence is 17 residues long. The CDR3 coding sequence is TGTGCCAGCACAGGCCTAGCCAGCCCCTCCACCACAGATACGCAGTATTTT. It is translated as CASTGLASPSTTDTQYF.